This entry features one TCR beta chain sequence. The source of the sample is a study of blood T cell repertoires in COVID-19. Only in-frame clones appear in the TCRdb table, and some are missing; sequencing was by immunoSEQ multiplex PCR. The profile covers some 210,000 clones, with 80% to 90% appearing a single time and 7.5% to 10% taken by the ten largest. Germline V gene data show CDR1 as SNHLY and CDR2 as FYNNEI. This CDR3 is built from 13 residues. Trimming cost V 7 bases and J 3 bases, with 10 bases left between them. Researchers sorted participants into cohorts using their self-reported clinical history.

The sequenced sample was PBMCs or T cells enriched from blood (not recorded which). This TCR was recovered from a man aged 35 to 55 who had recovered from COVID-19. V is TRBV2 and J is TRBJ2-1; possibly TRBD1 for D (6 bases). This CDR3 is CASKQGYYNEQFF. The CDR3 DNA reads as TGTGCCAGCAAACAGGGATACTACAATGAGCAGTTCTTC.